The 23 T cell receptor beta chains presented below share a single source sample, sequenced in a study of CD8 T cells in ankylosing spondylitis. A single record per CDR3 protein comes from TCRdb applying MiXCR to the 5' RACE reads. Found here are over 130,000 distinct CDR3 sequences, 44% of them singletons; the top ten hold 15%. Input material: synovial fluid, either unsorted or a sorted T cell fraction (not recorded which). The receptors were gathered from a male donor with ankylosing spondylitis.

The sample holds many counts of this clonotype. V gene TRBV27 combines with J gene TRBJ1-1; 10 positions agree with TRBD1. The CDR3 is 15 residues long. V lost 5 bases to trimming and J lost 5 bases; unmatched junction nucleotides: 8. Looked up from germline, CDR1 is MNHEY and CDR2 is SMNVEV (reference sequence). The CDR3 loop reads CASSPRQGARTEAFF. For the CDR3, the DNA is TGTGCCAGCAGTCCCAGACAGGGGGCGCGGACTGAAGCTTTCTTT.

In its sample, this clonotype was seen a few times. CDR3 region: CASSLRPEAFF. Here the CDR3 DNA reads TGTGCCAGCAGCTTACGCCCCGAAGCTTTCTTT. The chain has TRBV13 and TRBJ1-1, with D unresolved. V was shortened by 2 bases and J by 8 bases, with 6 bases between the two germline ends. This CDR3 region has 11 residues. The germline V gene encodes CDR1 PRHDT and CDR2 FYEKMQ (reference sequence).

The chain is built from TRBV20-1 and TRBJ2-7; 7 bases align to TRBD2. CDR3 size: 15 residues. Looked up from germline, CDR1 is DFQATT and CDR2 is SNEGSKA (reference sequence). V lost 0 bases to trimming and J lost 1 base; unmatched junction nucleotides: 6. CDR3 region: CSAREGGSSSYEQYF. CDR3 DNA sequence: TGCAGTGCTAGAGAGGGCGGGAGTTCTTCCTACGAGCAGTACTTC.

This clonotype was counted ten times or more. V and J are TRBV2 and TRBJ2-2; TRBD2 matches 13 bases. There are 16 residues in the CDR3. The germline CDR1 and CDR2 sequences are SNHLY and FYNNEI. Trimming at V came to 6 bases and at J to 7 bases, leaving 8 bases not matched to a gene. The CDR3 nucleotides are TGTGCCAGCAGCGGACTAGCGGGGGCCTACGGCGGGGAGCTGTTTTTT. Its protein product is CASSGLAGAYGGELFF.

In its sample, this clonotype was seen a few times. The chain employs TRBV10-1 and TRBJ2-1; D gene uncertain. The length of the CDR3 is 10 residues. Germline CDR1 is WNHNN and CDR2 is SYGVQD (reference sequence). V was shortened by 8 bases and J by 7 bases, with 6 bases between the two germline ends. This CDR3 reads CASQINEQFF. The CDR3 region has the DNA TGCGCCAGCCAGATAAATGAGCAGTTCTTC.

This clonotype occurred a few times. V usage is TRBV27 and J usage is TRBJ2-1, with no clear D. The CDR3 sequence is 13 residues long. V gave up 3 bases and J gave up 4 bases, with 7 bases separating them. Germline V CDR1 and CDR2: MNHEY, SMNVEV (reference sequence). The CDR3 spells CASSFTQYNEQFF. Written as DNA, the CDR3 is TGTGCCAGCAGTTTCACCCAGTACAATGAGCAGTTCTTC.

This sequence joins TRBV5-8 and TRBJ1-4; a weak D match, TRBD1 (5 bases). V lost 1 base to trimming and J lost 7 bases, with 11 bases between them. Germline-derived CDR1 and CDR2 are SGHTS and YDEGEE. The CDR3 extends over 14 amino acids. The CDR3 nucleotides read TGTGCCAGCAGCTTGCCGTGGGACGGTGAAAAACTGTTTTTT. This translates into CASSLPWDGEKLFF.

V and J are TRBV30 and TRBJ1-1, with D possibly being TRBD1 (5 bases). The V end lost 0 bases, the J end lost 1 base, and 18 bases lay between the germline ends. Germline V gene lookup returns CDR1 GTSNPN and CDR2 SVGIG (reference sequence). The CDR3 runs to 17 residues. Written as DNA, the CDR3 is TGTGCCTGGAGTGTAAAGGCCCCCGGACATACGAACACTGAAGCTTTCTTT. It specifies CAWSVKAPGHTNTEAFF.

This chain uses TRBV12-3 or TRBV12-4 with TRBJ2-7, with 7 bases matching TRBD1. There are 12 residues in the CDR3. J gave up 11 bases and V 5 bases, and 9 bases lay outside the gene matches. DNA of the CDR3: TGTGCCAGCAGTCGCGAATCGGGACAGAAGTACTTC. This gives the protein CASSRESGQKYF.

The genes are TRBV3-1 and TRBJ2-1; D possibly corresponds to TRBD2 (5 bases). The CDR3 has 16 amino acids. Germline CDR1 and CDR2: LGHDT and YNNKEL (reference sequence). Trimming pared 4 bases from V and 8 bases from J, leaving 21 bases between. The CDR3 sequence: CASSPWTTSGSDEQFF. The CDR3 bases are TGTGCCAGCAGCCCCTGGACCACTTCAGGTAGCGATGAGCAGTTCTTC.

This clonotype occurred a few times. The chain couples TRBV4-2 to TRBJ2-7, with 8 bases lining up with TRBD1. The CDR3 extends over 16 amino acids. Trimming took 5 bases from V and 7 from J; bases not matched to a gene: 16. Germline V CDR1 and CDR2: LGHNA, YNFKEQ. This CDR3 reads CASSSGGIEPSGEQYF. CDR3 bases: TGTGCCAGCAGCTCAGGGGGCATCGAACCCTCGGGTGAGCAGTACTTC.

V is TRBV5-4 and J is TRBJ2-2; 12 bases map to TRBD2. V dropped 1 base and J dropped 3; count of bases not matched to a gene: 7. This CDR3 is built from 18 residues. Germline lookup yields CDR1 SGHNT and CDR2 YYREEE (reference sequence). The CDR3 bases are TGTGCCAGCAGCTTGTATGGTCCTAGCGGGAGGGACACCGGGGAGCTGTTTTTT. It is translated as CASSLYGPSGRDTGELFF.

This chain connects TRBV5-1 to TRBJ1-1; D may be TRBD1 (5 bases). CDR1 and CDR2 from the germline V gene are SGHRS and YFSETQ. This CDR3 has 16 amino acids. The germline V and J ends were trimmed by 1 base and 3 bases, with 16 bases remaining between them. The CDR3 sequence is CASSLFSRQGDTEAFF. CDR3 nucleotides: TGCGCCAGCAGCTTGTTTTCGCGGCAGGGTGACACTGAAGCTTTCTTT.

This clonotype was seen a handful of times. J is TRBJ2-3 and V is TRBV7-3, with a possible D match to TRBD2 (5 bases). The CDR3 loop spans 16 amino acids. The V gene's germline CDR1 is SGHTA and CDR2 FQGTGA. Trimming took 0 bases from V and 1 from J, leaving 11 bases between them. CDR3 sequence (DNA): TGTGCCAGCAGCTTAACTGGGAGATCTGGCACAGATACGCAGTATTTT. Translating it yields CASSLTGRSGTDTQYF.

The chain carries TRBV4-1 and TRBJ1-1, with 7 bases lining up with TRBD1. CDR1 and CDR2 from the germline V gene are MGHRA and YSYEKL. The CDR3 consists of 12 residues. J lost 11 bases, V lost 3 bases, and 6 bases had no gene match. DNA for the CDR3: TGCGCCAGCAGCCACCCCGACAGGGCGGCTTTCTTT. It encodes CASSHPDRAAFF.

This clonotype was counted a few times. CDR3 region: CASSAGTGGVEKLFF. As DNA, the CDR3 is TGTGCCAGCAGTGCAGGGACAGGGGGTGTCGAAAAACTGTTTTTT. The genes are TRBV6-1 and TRBJ1-4, with 11 nucleotides matching TRBD1. The CDR3 extends over 15 amino acids. Unmatched junction bases numbered 6, after V lost 4 bases and J lost 8 bases. CDR1 and CDR2 (germline): MNHNS, SASEGT.

The chain combines TRBV5-1 with TRBJ2-5; 10 nucleotides agree with TRBD2. The CDR3 length is 14 residues. The ends lost 9 bases at V and 4 bases at J; junction bases unmatched: 9. The germline V gene has CDR1 SGHRS and CDR2 YFSETQ. The CDR3 DNA follows: TGCGCCACAGCTATAGCGGGGGGAGGAGAGACCCAGTACTTC. Protein sequence: CATAIAGGGETQYF.

This clonotype appeared a few times. The chain employs TRBV7-9 and TRBJ1-2; D gene uncertain. The CDR3 spans 13 residues. V lost 1 base to trimming and J lost 4 bases, with 7 bases between them. CDR1 is SEHNR and CDR2 is FQNEAQ in the germline V gene (reference sequence). The CDR3 loop is CASSLVPTYGYTF. The CDR3 bases are TGTGCCAGCAGCTTAGTTCCCACCTATGGCTACACCTTC.

Points on this clonotype: An end of the junction differs from the germline gene, which may be a read error. The gene calls are TRBV20-1 and TRBJ1-6; D uncertain. Germline CDR1 and CDR2: DFQATT and SNEGSKA (reference sequence). The CDR3 covers 16 residues. This CDR3 reads CCASQVRGYYNSPLHF. Written as DNA, the CDR3 is TGCTGTGCTAGCCAGGTTCGGGGATACTATAATTCACCCCTCCACTTT.

The chain recombines TRBV6-2 or TRBV6-3 with TRBJ2-3; D not resolved. The CDR3 has 16 residues. Germline V lookup: CDR1 MNHEY, CDR2 SVGEGT. V was pared by 7 bases and J by 2 bases, with 19 bases between. CDR3 sequence: CASILVGYTPTDTQYF. CDR3 sequence (DNA): TGTGCCAGCATCTTAGTTGGGTACACCCCCACAGATACGCAGTATTTT.

The CDR3 sequence is CSASDGDRGQLYF. The CDR3 DNA sequence: TGCAGTGCTAGTGACGGAGACAGGGGGCAGCTGTACTTC. The rearrangement links TRBV20-1 to TRBJ2-7; 10 nucleotides match TRBD1. Germline V lookup: CDR1 DFQATT, CDR2 SNEGSKA (reference sequence). J lost 12 bases, V lost 3 bases, and 11 bases had no gene match. This CDR3 is built from 13 residues.

The chain joins TRBV18 to TRBJ2-1; a weak D match, TRBD2 (6 bases). Germline CDR1 KGHSH, CDR2 LQKENI. The CDR3 consists of 18 residues. The V end was cut by 2 bases, the J end by 3 bases, with 20 bases between. As DNA, the CDR3 is TGTGCCAGCTCACCAGGAGGGGTTATTGACGGTTACTACAATGAGCAGTTCTTC. Its translation is CASSPGGVIDGYYNEQFF.

The rearrangement links TRBV15 to TRBJ1-5; no clear D. Germline-derived CDR1 and CDR2 are LNHNV and YYDKDF (reference sequence). This CDR3 region has 17 residues. The V and J ends lost 5 bases and 6 bases respectively, with 23 bases between them. The CDR3 DNA reads as TGTGCCACCAGCCGCCAAACGGGCCAGGAGAAAAGTCAGCCCCAGCATTTT. Protein: CATSRQTGQEKSQPQHF.